Listed here are 27 T cell receptor beta chains from one sample, sequenced in a study of PD-1 blockade in classical Hodgkin lymphoma. Clones were sequenced by immunoSEQ multiplex PCR, and TCRdb holds only the in-frame ones, with some missing. The data contain roughly 50,000 clones, around nine tenths of them seen just once; the ten biggest clones take up roughly 7%. Time point reported: cycle 4 day 1 (C4D1), after less than seven weeks of nivolumab. Every one of the patients relapsed after autologous stem cell transplantation (brentuximab vedotin exposure was variable). This specimen was peripheral blood mononuclear cells (PBMCs), taken before the fourth cycle of nivolumab. The receptor source for this set is a human donor with classical Hodgkin lymphoma.

Only a few counts were recorded for this clone. The chain joins TRBV6-4 to TRBJ2-7, with 7 bases that match TRBD2. The junction had 8 bases not matched to a gene; V was cut back by 6 bases and J by 3 bases. CDR3 length: 14 residues. The germline CDR1 and CDR2 sequences are MRHNA and SNTAGT. The CDR3, as DNA: TGTGCCAGCAGGCCACTAGCGTCGTACTACGAGCAGTACTTC. It specifies CASRPLASYYEQYF.

This sequence joins TRBV6-5 and TRBJ1-6; D remains ambiguous. Germline V gene sequence: CDR1 MNHEY, CDR2 SVGAGI. V gave up 6 bases and J gave up 4 bases, with 7 bases separating them. The CDR3 length is 13 residues. The CDR3 nucleotides are TGTGCCAGCAGAGGGCAGTATAATTCACCCCTCCACTTT. Protein: CASRGQYNSPLHF.

This chain joins TRBV7-2 and TRBJ1-4; possibly TRBD1 for D (5 bases). Trimming cost V 1 base and J 8 bases, with 14 bases left between them. The CDR3 has 15 amino acids. Germline lookup yields CDR1 SGHTA and CDR2 FQGNSA. In nucleotides, the CDR3 is TGTGCCAGCAGCTTAGATGGGGGGGTAAGGGAAAAACTGTTTTTT. Translated: CASSLDGGVREKLFF.

The gene calls are TRBV4-1 and TRBJ2-5; 11 nucleotides agree with TRBD1. The J segment lost 5 bases and the V segment lost 4 bases, leaving 12 bases of the junction unmatched. CDR3 size: 17 residues. Germline assignment: CDR1 MGHRA and CDR2 YSYEKL. CDR3 sequence reads: CASSPRDRGESRETQYF. DNA of the CDR3: TGCGCCAGCAGCCCCCGGGACAGGGGGGAGAGTCGGGAGACCCAGTACTTC.

V usage is TRBV29-1 and J usage is TRBJ2-5, with 7 bases lining up with TRBD1. Per the germline V gene, CDR1 is SQVTM and CDR2 is ANQGSEA. This CDR3 is 14 amino acids long. After removal of 5 bases from V and 2 bases from J, the junction contained 8 bases not matched to a gene. The CDR3 sequence is CSVPTGAIQETQYF. The CDR3, as DNA: TGCAGCGTTCCCACAGGGGCGATTCAAGAGACCCAGTACTTC.

This clone was counted a single time. The chain joins TRBV27 to TRBJ2-5; tentatively, D is TRBD1 or TRBD2 (5 bases each). Trimming removed 6 bases from V and 1 base from J, with 15 bases in between. The CDR3 is made up of 15 amino acids. Germline V lookup: CDR1 MNHEY, CDR2 SMNVEV (reference sequence). CDR3 DNA sequence: TGTGCCAGCAGGGGCACCGGGACGGTCCAAGAGACCCAGTACTTC. Its protein is CASRGTGTVQETQYF.

To note about this clone: Distinct nucleotide sequences in the sample also encode this CDR3. The chain uses TRBV7-9 and TRBJ2-7; weak D call: TRBD1 (5 bases). The ends were cut back, 5 bases at V and 0 bases at J, with 8 bases in the middle. From germline, CDR1 is SEHNR and CDR2 FQNEAQ (reference sequence). The CDR3 runs to 13 residues. CDR3 amino acids: CASSPDSSYEQYF. The CDR3 region has the DNA TGTGCCAGCAGCCCAGACAGCTCCTACGAGCAGTACTTC. The whole variable domain, filled in from reference TRBV7-9 and TRBJ2-7, reads DTGVSQNPRHKITKRGQNVTFRCDPISEHNRLYWYRQTLGQGPEFLTYFQNEAQLEKSRLLSDRFSAERPKGSFSTLEIQRTEQGDSAMYLCASSPDSSYEQYFGPGTRLTVT.

V and J are TRBV27 and TRBJ1-1; D gene uncertain. From germline, CDR1 is MNHEY and CDR2 SMNVEV (reference sequence). This CDR3 is built from 15 residues. The V end was cut by 6 bases, the J end by 0 bases, with 14 bases between. The CDR3 here is CASRSYTELNTEAFF. The CDR3 coding sequence is TGTGCCAGCAGATCATACACCGAGTTGAACACTGAAGCTTTCTTT.

This chain uses TRBV7-2 with TRBJ2-2; TRBD2 matches at 7 bases. CDR1 and CDR2 (germline): SGHTA, FQGNSA. J was trimmed by 6 bases and V by 3 bases; bases with no gene match: 4. The CDR3 contains 14 residues. The CDR3 DNA is TGTGCCAGCAGCTTGTTGGGGGGGGCCGGGGAGCTGTTTTTT. This encodes CASSLLGGAGELFF.

This chain links TRBV5-8 with TRBJ2-4; 11 nucleotides match TRBD2. The V and J ends lost 2 bases and 7 bases, in that order; junction bases with no gene match: 2. This CDR3 contains 14 residues. Germline-derived CDR1 and CDR2 are SGHTS and YDEGEE. The CDR3 region is CASSFSGGANIQYF. CDR3 DNA sequence: TGTGCCAGCAGCTTTAGCGGGGGGGCCAACATTCAGTACTTC.

The CDR3 nucleotides are TGTGCCAGCAGTTACGGGACAGGAAATTTGAGGGAGCAGTACTTC. Translation gives CASSYGTGNLREQYF. The genes are TRBV28 and TRBJ2-7; 8 bases align to TRBD1. J lost 7 bases, V lost 4 bases, and 12 bases had no gene match. The CDR3 spans 15 residues. The germline gives CDR1 MDHEN, CDR2 SYDVKM. The variable domain in full, with the rest retrieved from reference TRBV28 and TRBJ2-7, is DVKVTQSSRYLVKRTGEKVFLECVQDMDHENMFWYRQDPGLGLRLIYFSYDVKMKEKGDIPEGYSVSREKKERFSLILESASTNQTSMYLCASSYGTGNLREQYFGPGTRLTVT.

This clone was detected once. V gene TRBV5-4 combines with J gene TRBJ2-3; no clear D. The CDR3 runs 15 residues. Trimming stripped 4 bases from V and 0 bases from J, with 12 bases between. Per the germline V gene, CDR1 is SGHNT and CDR2 is YYREEE (reference sequence). The CDR3 nucleotides are TGTGCCAGCAGCACGACTGGATTTAGCACAGATACGCAGTATTTT. Encoded protein: CASSTTGFSTDTQYF.

The sample holds one count of this clone. The V gene is TRBV16, the J gene TRBJ1-3; D uncertain. CDR1 is KGHSY and CDR2 is FQNENV in the germline V gene. The CDR3 sequence is 15 residues long. V was clipped by 1 base and J by 0 bases, with 7 bases between them. The CDR3 loop is CASSQFIGSGNTIYF. DNA of the CDR3: TGTGCCAGCAGCCAATTTATCGGCTCTGGAAACACCATATATTTT.

In this sample, this clone turned up a few times. The V gene is TRBV29-1, the J gene TRBJ1-2; D is ambiguous. Per germline, CDR1 SQVTM and CDR2 ANQGSEA. The CDR3 runs 9 residues. V was shortened by 3 bases and J by 7 bases, with 3 bases between the two germline ends. In nucleotides, the CDR3 is TGCAGCGTTGATATTGGCTACACCTTC. Amino acid sequence: CSVDIGYTF. The full variable domain, completed using reference TRBV29-1 and TRBJ1-2, is SAVISQKPSRDICQRGTSLTIQCQVDSQVTMMFWYRQQPGQSLTLIATANQGSEATYESGFVIDKFPISRPNLTFSTLTVSNMSPEDSSIYLCSVDIGYTFGSGTRLTVV.

The chain is built from TRBV27 and TRBJ2-1; possibly TRBD2 for D (6 bases). CDR1 and CDR2 from the germline V gene are MNHEY and SMNVEV (reference sequence). This CDR3 region has 15 residues. Trimming stripped 0 bases from V and 6 bases from J, with 12 bases between. This CDR3 reads CASSLSVGRSNEQFF. The CDR3 coding sequence is TGTGCCAGCAGTTTATCTGTCGGGAGAAGCAATGAGCAGTTCTTC.

V is TRBV7-8 and J is TRBJ1-1; unclear D gene. This CDR3 region has 13 residues. Germline V lookup: CDR1 SGHVS, CDR2 FQNEAQ. The germline V and J ends were trimmed by 1 base and 3 bases, with 6 bases remaining between them. CDR3 DNA: TGTGCCAGCAGCTTAGGCCCTTACACTGAAGCTTTCTTT. The encoded protein is CASSLGPYTEAFF. The full variable domain, in which reference TRBV7-8 and TRBJ1-1 provide the parts outside the CDR3, is GAGVSQSPRYKVAKRGQDVALRCDPISGHVSLFWYQQALGQGPEFLTYFQNEAQLDKSGLPSDRFFAERPEGSVSTLKIQRTQQEDSAVYLCASSLGPYTEAFFGQGTRLTVV.

The V call is TRBV19, the J call TRBJ1-1; a weak D match, TRBD1 (6 bases). Trimming took 5 bases from V and 0 from J, leaving 13 bases between them. The CDR3 runs to 15 residues. Germline CDR1 LNHDA, CDR2 SQIVND (reference sequence). CDR3 protein: CASSVDSFMNTEAFF. In DNA, the CDR3 is TGTGCCAGTAGTGTGGACAGCTTCATGAACACTGAAGCTTTCTTT.

The rearrangement links TRBV7-9 to TRBJ2-7; 7 nucleotides agree with TRBD1. V was pared by 2 bases and J by 6 bases, with 4 bases of the junction left unmatched. The CDR3 totals 13 residues. Germline V gene lookup returns CDR1 SEHNR and CDR2 FQNEAQ (reference sequence). CDR3 DNA: TGTGCCAGCAGCTTAACAGGGGTCGGCGAGCAGTACTTC. This translates into CASSLTGVGEQYF.

This sequence joins TRBV27 and TRBJ2-7, with D perhaps matching TRBD2 (6 bases). Trimming removed 0 bases from V and 6 bases from J, with 24 bases in between. CDR1 is MNHEY and CDR2 is SMNVEV in the germline V gene (reference sequence). The CDR3 covers 18 residues. The CDR3 loop reads CASSLSSPGGNRAPEQYF. The CDR3 DNA is TGTGCCAGCAGTTTATCATCCCCTGGGGGGAATAGGGCCCCCGAGCAGTACTTC.

The chain is built from TRBV27 and TRBJ2-7, with 9 bases aligning to TRBD1. Germline loops: CDR1 MNHEY, CDR2 SMNVEV (reference sequence). The CDR3 consists of 14 residues. The V and J ends lost 4 bases and 3 bases, in that order; junction bases with no gene match: 4. CDR3 DNA sequence: TGTGCCAGCAGTTGGGGACAGGGAGACTACGAGCAGTACTTC. Translated, it gives CASSWGQGDYEQYF.

V is TRBV10-3 and J is TRBJ1-5; D is ambiguous. Germline V gene sequence: CDR1 ENHRY, CDR2 SYGVKD. The V and J ends lost 0 bases and 4 bases respectively, with 10 bases between them. The CDR3 extends over 15 amino acids. The CDR3 nucleotides are TGTGCCATCAGTGAGTCGAGGGTTGGAAATCAGCCCCAGCATTTT. Translated, it gives CAISESRVGNQPQHF.

This chain uses TRBV4-1 with TRBJ1-6; possible D gene TRBD1, 5 bases. CDR1 and CDR2 (germline): MGHRA, YSYEKL. Trimming shortened V by 2 bases and J by 8 bases, and 16 bases separated the two germline ends. The CDR3 consists of 16 residues. This chain's CDR3 is CASSQHLFLRDSPLHF. The CDR3 bases are TGCGCCAGCAGCCAACACCTATTCCTCAGGGATTCACCCCTCCACTTT.

V gene TRBV7-3 combines with J gene TRBJ2-1; weak D call: TRBD2 (6 bases). The germline gives CDR1 SGHTA, CDR2 FQGTGA. The CDR3 loop spans 12 amino acids. V was shortened by 1 base and J by 8 bases, with 6 bases between the two germline ends. The CDR3 sequence: CASSLREDEQFF. DNA for the CDR3: TGTGCCAGCAGCTTAAGGGAGGATGAGCAGTTCTTC.

This chain joins TRBV5-8 and TRBJ2-2, with D possibly being TRBD2 (6 bases). The ends were cut back, 0 bases at V and 7 bases at J, with 7 bases in the middle. CDR3 length: 13 residues. Germline V lookup: CDR1 SGHTS, CDR2 YDEGEE. CDR3 amino acids: CASSLGGIGELFF. CDR3 sequence (DNA): TGTGCCAGCAGCTTGGGCGGGATCGGGGAGCTGTTTTTT. Full variable domain (outside the CDR3, taken from reference TRBV5-8 and TRBJ2-2): EAGVTQSPTHLIKTRGQQATLRCSPISGHTSVYWYQQALGLGLQFLLWYDEGEERNRGNFPPRFSGRQFPNYSSELNVNALELEDSALYLCASSLGGIGELFFGEGSRLTVL.

V is TRBV9 and J is TRBJ2-5; 9 bases map to TRBD2. In germline, CDR1 is SGDLS, CDR2 YYNGEE. The V and J ends lost 1 base and 0 bases, in that order; junction bases with no gene match: 7. This CDR3 has 17 residues. The CDR3: CASSVRPTSGYQETQYF. CDR3 nucleotides: TGTGCCAGCAGCGTACGCCCGACTAGCGGCTACCAAGAGACCCAGTACTTC.

V usage is TRBV13 and J usage is TRBJ2-5; possibly TRBD1 or TRBD2 for D (5 bases each). The V and J ends lost 3 bases and 11 bases respectively, with 13 bases between them. Germline loops: CDR1 PRHDT, CDR2 FYEKMQ (reference sequence). The CDR3 runs to 12 residues. The CDR3 DNA reads TGTGCCAGCAGCTTTGATCCGGGACGGCAGTACTTC. As protein: CASSFDPGRQYF.

The chain uses TRBV6-6 and TRBJ2-2; TRBD1 agrees at 9 bases. The germline V gene has CDR1 MNHNY and CDR2 SVGAGI (reference sequence). The CDR3 extends over 16 amino acids. Losses at the gene ends were 5 bases for V and 4 bases for J; bases not matched to a gene: 8. The CDR3 region has the DNA TGTGCCAGCAGTACATACCGGGACAGGGTCACCGGGGAGCTGTTTTTT. It is translated as CASSTYRDRVTGELFF.